A single sample is the source of the 15 T cell receptor beta chains below, sequenced in a study of T cells after yellow fever vaccination. TCRdb reprocessed the 5' RACE reads via MiXCR and lists one record per CDR3 protein. The sample lists some 150,000 distinct CDR3 sequences, 8% to 13% seen once, with 35% to 40% in the top ten. This sample comprised CD8+ T cells sorted from PBMCs, obtained 15 days after the yellow fever booster vaccination. Source of these receptors: a man aged 18 to 29 who received the YFV17D yellow fever vaccine.

The rearrangement uses TRBV7-6 and TRBJ2-5, with D possibly being TRBD1 or TRBD2 (5 bases each). Trimming removed 4 bases at V and 7 bases at J, with 19 bases between. In germline, CDR1 is SGHVS, CDR2 FNYEAQ. The length of the CDR3 is 15 residues. CDR3 coding DNA: TGTGCCAGCAGCTATAGAGGCGGTGGGGCGGGGACCCAGTACTTC. It codes for CASSYRGGGAGTQYF.

This clonotype was seen more than once but under ten times. The genes are TRBV7-2 and TRBJ2-7; D perhaps matches TRBD2 (5 bases). The CDR3 runs to 13 residues. Trimming shortened V by 5 bases and J by 2 bases, and 10 bases separated the two germline ends. CDR1 and CDR2 (germline): SGHTA, FQGNSA. The CDR3 sequence is CASSAPGTYEQYF. The CDR3 coding sequence is TGTGCCAGCAGCGCCCCCGGGACCTACGAGCAGTACTTC.

This clonotype was picked up a small number of times. The chain recombines TRBV15 with TRBJ1-1; D not certain. V was pared by 4 bases and J by 7 bases, with 13 bases between. Germline CDR1 is LNHNV and CDR2 is YYDKDF (reference sequence). There are 13 residues in the CDR3. DNA of the CDR3: TGTGCCACCAGCAACTATCGGACCAATGAAGCTTTCTTT. Protein product: CATSNYRTNEAFF. The full variable domain, rest sourced from reference TRBV15 and TRBJ1-1, is DAMVIQNPRYQVTQFGKPVTLSCSQTLNHNVMYWYQQKSSQAPKLLFHYYDKDFNNEADTPDNFQSRRPNTSFCFLDIRSPGLGDTAMYLCATSNYRTNEAFFGQGTRLTVV.

This clonotype was picked up many times. The chain employs TRBV6-6 and TRBJ1-1, with D unresolved. Germline loops: CDR1 MNHNY, CDR2 SVGAGI (reference sequence). Trimming pared 6 bases from V and 8 bases from J, leaving 13 bases between. CDR3 length equals 12 residues. The CDR3 DNA sequence: TGTGCCAGCAGACGGACGGACCCAGAAGCTTTCTTT. Its translation is CASRRTDPEAFF.

The genes are TRBV27 and TRBJ2-7, with a weak D call TRBD2 (6 bases). The germline V gene has CDR1 MNHEY and CDR2 SMNVEV (reference sequence). This CDR3 is 14 amino acids long. The ends were cut back, 5 bases at V and 5 bases at J, with 16 bases in the middle. The CDR3 nucleotides read TGTGCCAGCAGTGACACGCGGGACGGCCACGAGCAGTACGTC. The encoded protein is CASSDTRDGHEQYV.

The genes are TRBV5-4 and TRBJ2-3, with 8 bases identical to TRBD1. Germline CDR1 SGHNT, CDR2 YYREEE (reference sequence). After removal of 4 bases from V and 2 bases from J, the junction contained 9 bases not matched to a gene. This CDR3 has 16 residues. The DNA for the CDR3 is TGTGCCAGCAGCGGGACAGGAGATCCCTCCACAGATACGCAGTATTTT. This gives the protein CASSGTGDPSTDTQYF.

The rearrangement uses TRBV24-1 and TRBJ2-1; tentatively, D is TRBD1 or TRBD2 (5 bases each). Trimming shortened V by 12 bases and J by 0 bases, and 20 bases separated the two germline ends. This CDR3 is built from 16 residues. Germline loops: CDR1 KGHDR, CDR2 SFDVKD. This CDR3 reads CAFRGVGLSSYNEQFF. The CDR3, as DNA: TGTGCCTTCAGAGGGGTGGGGTTGTCCTCCTACAATGAGCAGTTCTTC.

To note about this clonotype: A single base separates this from a much larger clone, so it may be a read error. The rearrangement uses TRBV7-6 and TRBJ2-5; D ambiguous. CDR1 SGHVS and CDR2 FNYEAQ come from the germline V gene. The CDR3 runs to 12 residues. Deletions cut 2 bases from V and 1 base from J, with 2 bases between. The CDR3: CASSLTQETQYF. The CDR3, as DNA: TGTGCCAGCAGCTTAACCCAAGAGACCCAGTACTTC.

This rearrangement joins TRBV10-3 to TRBJ2-3, with TRBD2 identical over 7 bases. Trimming took 10 bases from V and 0 from J; bases not matched to a gene: 1. The CDR3 extends over 12 amino acids. Germline V gene sequence: CDR1 ENHRY, CDR2 SYGVKD. Here the CDR3 reads CATGGSTDTQYF. The CDR3 nucleotides read TGTGCCACCGGGGGGAGCACAGATACGCAGTATTTT.

The chain links TRBV5-1 to TRBJ1-1; a weak D match, TRBD1 (5 bases). CDR1 is SGHRS, CDR2 YFSETQ, per germline. Trimming stripped 5 bases from V and 3 bases from J, with 17 bases between. The CDR3 extends over 15 amino acids. The CDR3 DNA sequence: TGCGCCAGCAGTTTGAAGGGGATAGGGTACACTGAAGCTTTCTTT. Translated: CASSLKGIGYTEAFF.

The chain links TRBV7-9 to TRBJ1-1, with a weak D call TRBD1 (5 bases). CDR3 size: 12 residues. Germline V gene sequence: CDR1 SEHNR, CDR2 FQNEAQ (reference sequence). Deletions cut 5 bases from V and 8 bases from J, with 12 bases between. The CDR3 DNA sequence: TGTGCCAGCAGCCCTGGGACCTGGGAAGCTTTCTTT. Residues: CASSPGTWEAFF.

This clonotype was counted ten times or more. The V call is TRBV29-1, the J call TRBJ2-1; D assignment may be TRBD1 or TRBD2 (5 bases each). Germline V gives CDR1 SQVTM, CDR2 ANQGSEA. V was clipped by 5 bases and J by 8 bases, with 13 bases between them. This CDR3 spans 12 amino acids. The chain's CDR3 is CSVREVGDEQFF. The CDR3 DNA sequence: TGCAGCGTTCGTGAGGTGGGGGATGAGCAGTTCTTC.

The V call is TRBV4-1, the J call TRBJ1-1; D ambiguous. The CDR3 is made up of 15 amino acids. Trimming took 1 base from V and 0 from J, leaving 9 bases between them. Looked up from germline, CDR1 is MGHRA and CDR2 is YSYEKL. CDR3 sequence: CASSQASQMNTEAFF. In DNA, the CDR3 is TGCGCCAGCAGCCAAGCGTCTCAGATGAACACTGAAGCTTTCTTT.

The chain joins TRBV30 to TRBJ2-1; 10 bases are shared with TRBD2. Losses at the gene ends were 0 bases for V and 7 bases for J; bases not matched to a gene: 3. This CDR3 contains 14 residues. CDR1 and CDR2 from the germline V gene are GTSNPN and SVGIG (reference sequence). The CDR3 coding sequence is TGTGCCTGGAGTGTGGTAGCGGGGGGTAATGAGCAGTTCTTC. It codes for CAWSVVAGGNEQFF.

The rearrangement joins TRBV7-9 to TRBJ2-2; no reliable D call. Germline CDR1 SEHNR, CDR2 FQNEAQ (reference sequence). The CDR3 extends over 14 amino acids. V was shortened by 4 bases and J by 3 bases, with 9 bases between the two germline ends. The CDR3 DNA sequence: TGTGCCAGCAGCTCGTTAGGGTACACCGGGGAGCTGTTTTTT. Translated: CASSSLGYTGELFF.